The table lists the clone carrying this T cell receptor (beta chain) with a few counts. Antigen unknown. Every patient had relapsed following autologous stem cell transplantation, and cohorts differed in brentuximab vedotin exposure. From germline, CDR1 is SEHNR and CDR2 FQNEAQ (reference sequence). The germline V and J ends were trimmed by 4 bases and 3 bases, with 13 bases remaining between them. This CDR3 is built from 14 residues. The source of the sample is a study of PD-1 blockade in classical Hodgkin lymphoma. The wider study: Nivolumab was given intravenously to patients at 3 mg/kg every 2 weeks. Findings and limits, study-wide: TCR diversity rose significantly by C4D1 in CD4+ but not CD8+ cells. Newly diagnosed patients reportedly had lower baseline TCR diversity than healthy donors.

Sequencing used immunoSEQ multiplex PCR; TCRdb keeps in-frame clones, though not all of them. The sample shows some 96,000 clones, over 70% of them seen only once. The gene calls are TRBV7-9 and TRBJ2-7, with a weak D call TRBD1 (6 bases). The source is a human donor with classical Hodgkin lymphoma. The sample in question was peripheral blood mononuclear cells (PBMCs), obtained at baseline. This CDR3 reads CASSSRTEDYEQYF. CDR3 nucleotide sequence: TGTGCCAGCAGCTCCCGGACAGAAGACTACGAGCAGTACTTC.